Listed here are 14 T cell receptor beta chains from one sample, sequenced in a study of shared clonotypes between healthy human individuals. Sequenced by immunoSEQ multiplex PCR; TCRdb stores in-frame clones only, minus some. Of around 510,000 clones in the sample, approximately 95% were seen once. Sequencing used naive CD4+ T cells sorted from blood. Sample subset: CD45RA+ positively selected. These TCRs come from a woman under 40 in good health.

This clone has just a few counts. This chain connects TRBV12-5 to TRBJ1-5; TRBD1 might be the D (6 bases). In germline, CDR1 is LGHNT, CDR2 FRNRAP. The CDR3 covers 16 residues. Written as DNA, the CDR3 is TGTACCAAACAGGGTCAAGTACCCTATAGCAATCAGCCCCAGCATTTT. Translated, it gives CTKQGQVPYSNQPQHF.

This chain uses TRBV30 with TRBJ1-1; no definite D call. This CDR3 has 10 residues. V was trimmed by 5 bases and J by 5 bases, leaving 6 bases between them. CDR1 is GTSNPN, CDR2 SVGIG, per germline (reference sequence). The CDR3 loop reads CAWHGTEAFF. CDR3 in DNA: TGTGCCTGGCATGGGACTGAAGCTTTCTTT.

The CDR3 nucleotides read TGCAGCGGGAAGAAGACTGATGAAGCTTTCTTT. It translates to CSGKKTDEAFF. The rearrangement links TRBV29-1 to TRBJ1-1; D gene unclear. Germline CDR1 reads SQVTM; CDR2 reads ANQGSEA. The V and J ends lost 7 bases and 7 bases respectively, with 13 bases between them. The CDR3 consists of 11 residues.

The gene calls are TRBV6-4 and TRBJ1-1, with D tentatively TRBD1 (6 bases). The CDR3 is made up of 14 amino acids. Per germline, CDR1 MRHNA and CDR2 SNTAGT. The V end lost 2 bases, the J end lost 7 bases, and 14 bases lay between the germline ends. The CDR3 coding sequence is TGTGCCAGCAGTGACGGTCGGGGGCGTGATGAAGCTTTCTTT. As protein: CASSDGRGRDEAFF.

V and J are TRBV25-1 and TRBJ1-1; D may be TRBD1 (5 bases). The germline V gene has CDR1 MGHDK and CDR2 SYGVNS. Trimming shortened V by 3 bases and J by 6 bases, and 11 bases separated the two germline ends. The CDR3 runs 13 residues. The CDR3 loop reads CASSDREGAEAFF. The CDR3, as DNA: TGTGCCAGCAGTGACAGGGAGGGCGCTGAAGCTTTCTTT.

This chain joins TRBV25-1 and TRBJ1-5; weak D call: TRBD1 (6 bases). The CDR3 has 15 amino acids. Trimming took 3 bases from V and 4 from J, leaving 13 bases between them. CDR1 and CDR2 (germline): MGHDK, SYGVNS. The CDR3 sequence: CASSESGAGNQPQHF. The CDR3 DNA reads TGTGCCAGCAGTGAGTCGGGGGCAGGGAATCAGCCCCAGCATTTT.

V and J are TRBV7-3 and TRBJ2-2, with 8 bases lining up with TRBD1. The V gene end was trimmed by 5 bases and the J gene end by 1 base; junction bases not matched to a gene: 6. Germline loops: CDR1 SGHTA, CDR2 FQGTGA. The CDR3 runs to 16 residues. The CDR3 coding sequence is TGTGCCAGCAGCCCTCAGGGGACAGGGAACACCGGGGAGCTGTTTTTT. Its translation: CASSPQGTGNTGELFF.

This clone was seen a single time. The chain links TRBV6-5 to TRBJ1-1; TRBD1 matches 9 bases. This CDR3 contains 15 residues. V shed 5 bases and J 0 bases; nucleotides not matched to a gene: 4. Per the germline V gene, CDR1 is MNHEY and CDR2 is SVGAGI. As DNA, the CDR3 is TGTGCCAGCAGTCTGACAGGGGGGGTGAACACTGAAGCTTTCTTT. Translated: CASSLTGGVNTEAFF.

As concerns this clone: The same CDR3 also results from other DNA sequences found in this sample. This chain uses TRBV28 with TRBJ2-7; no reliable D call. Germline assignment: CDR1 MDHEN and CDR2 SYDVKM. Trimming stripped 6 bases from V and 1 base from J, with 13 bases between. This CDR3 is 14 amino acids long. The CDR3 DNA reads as TGTGCCAGCAGCTTCCCCCACAGTTCCTACGAGCAGTACTTC. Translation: CASSFPHSSYEQYF.

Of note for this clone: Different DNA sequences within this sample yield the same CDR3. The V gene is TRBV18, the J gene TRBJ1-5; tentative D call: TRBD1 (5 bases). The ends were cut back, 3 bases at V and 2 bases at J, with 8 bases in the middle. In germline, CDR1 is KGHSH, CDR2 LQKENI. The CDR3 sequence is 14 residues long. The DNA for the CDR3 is TGTGCCAGCTCACCTCAGGGAGGCAATCAGCCCCAGCATTTT. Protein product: CASSPQGGNQPQHF.

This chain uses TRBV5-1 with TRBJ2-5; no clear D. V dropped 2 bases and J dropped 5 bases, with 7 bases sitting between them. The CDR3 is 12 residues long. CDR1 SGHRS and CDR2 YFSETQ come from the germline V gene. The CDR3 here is CASSFTSETQYF. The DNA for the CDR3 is TGCGCCAGCAGCTTTACGTCGGAGACCCAGTACTTC.

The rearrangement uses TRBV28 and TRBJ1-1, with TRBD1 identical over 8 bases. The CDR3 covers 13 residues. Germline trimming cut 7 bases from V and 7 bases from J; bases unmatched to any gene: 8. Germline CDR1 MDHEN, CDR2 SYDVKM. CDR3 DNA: TGTGCCAGCACCTGGGACAGGAAAAATGAAGCTTTCTTT. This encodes CASTWDRKNEAFF.

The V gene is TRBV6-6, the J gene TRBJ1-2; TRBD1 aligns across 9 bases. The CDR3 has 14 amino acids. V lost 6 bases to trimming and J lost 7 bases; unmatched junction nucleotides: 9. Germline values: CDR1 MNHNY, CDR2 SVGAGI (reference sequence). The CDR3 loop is CASRGGQGVRGYTF. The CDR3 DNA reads TGTGCCAGCAGGGGGGGACAGGGAGTGCGTGGCTACACCTTC.

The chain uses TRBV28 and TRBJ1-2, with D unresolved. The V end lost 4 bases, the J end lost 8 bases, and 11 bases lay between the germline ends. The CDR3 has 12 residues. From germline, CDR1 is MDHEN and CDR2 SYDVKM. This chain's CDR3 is CASSSPTGGYTF. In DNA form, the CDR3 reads TGTGCCAGCAGTTCCCCCACTGGGGGCTACACCTTC.